This paragraph covers one T cell receptor (beta chain) sequence. This sample stems from a study of blood T cell repertoires in COVID-19. Overall study: PBMCs, B-cell-depleted T cells, or T cells provided the cDNA or gDNA that made up the material.

Per the study methods: Amplification with reference gene primers provided the estimates of nucleated cell counts. Clones were sequenced by immunoSEQ multiplex PCR, and TCRdb holds only the in-frame ones, with some missing. V and J calls and clone size follow that table, whereas D and trimming were derived from the DNA. The sample consists of roughly 290,000 clones, approximately 86% of them appearing once. Enrolment of Seattle patients took place during active infection, and they were followed longitudinally. This CDR3 comprises 15 residues. From germline, CDR1 is SGHNT and CDR2 YENEEA. V was clipped by 5 bases and J by 7 bases; unmatched bases: 6.

The clonotype comes from a human donor with COVID-19, enrolled during active disease. The donor label of this sample is uncertain. The rearrangement uses TRBV11-3 and TRBJ2-1; TRBD2 agrees at 12 bases. Sample: peripheral blood. Here the CDR3 DNA reads TGTGCCAGCAGCCCCCCTACTAGCGGGAGGAATGAGCAGTTCTTC. This translates into CASSPPTSGRNEQFF.